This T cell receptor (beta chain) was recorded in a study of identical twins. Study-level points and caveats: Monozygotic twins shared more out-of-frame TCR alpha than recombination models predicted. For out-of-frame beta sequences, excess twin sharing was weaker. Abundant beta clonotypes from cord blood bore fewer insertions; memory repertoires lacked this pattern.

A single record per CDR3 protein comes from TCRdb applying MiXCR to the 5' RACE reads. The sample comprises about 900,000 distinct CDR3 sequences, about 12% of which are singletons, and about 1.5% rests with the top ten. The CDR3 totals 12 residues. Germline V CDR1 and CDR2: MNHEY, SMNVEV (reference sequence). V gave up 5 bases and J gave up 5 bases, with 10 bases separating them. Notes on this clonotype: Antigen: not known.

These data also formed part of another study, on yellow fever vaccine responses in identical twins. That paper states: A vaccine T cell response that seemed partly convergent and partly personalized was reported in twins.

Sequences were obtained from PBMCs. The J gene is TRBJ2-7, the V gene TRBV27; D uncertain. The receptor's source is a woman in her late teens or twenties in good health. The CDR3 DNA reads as TGTGCCAGCAGTCCCTATGGCAACGAGCAGTACTTC. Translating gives CASSPYGNEQYF.